These 14 T cell receptor beta chains share one sample of origin, sequenced in a study of technical replicates of blood from a handful of donors. TCRdb's copy holds only in-frame clones and misses some; the assay was immunoSEQ multiplex PCR. The sample records approximately 92,000 clones, roughly 96% being singletons. Input material: T cells isolated from PBMCs. These receptors were taken from a human donor in good health.

The gene calls are TRBV28 and TRBJ2-5, with D possibly matching TRBD2 (5 bases). V was clipped by 6 bases and J by 4 bases, with 12 bases between them. Per the germline V gene, CDR1 is MDHEN and CDR2 is SYDVKM. CDR3 length: 13 residues. Here the CDR3 reads CASRPRGVETQYF. The CDR3 nucleotides read TGTGCCAGCAGGCCCCGGGGAGTAGAGACCCAGTACTTC.

This chain links TRBV18 with TRBJ2-7; TRBD2 agrees at 7 bases. V trimming: 0 bases; J trimming: 6 bases; junction bases outside the gene matches: 11. This CDR3 is built from 16 residues. CDR1 and CDR2 (germline): KGHSH, LQKENI. This chain's CDR3 is CASSPPTRAGRGEQYF. CDR3 bases: TGTGCCAGCTCACCACCTACAAGGGCAGGGAGGGGCGAGCAGTACTTC.

V usage is TRBV6-4 and J usage is TRBJ1-2, with 7 bases aligning to TRBD1. V lost 0 bases, J lost 7 bases, and 8 bases stayed unmatched. The CDR3 contains 15 residues. Germline CDR1 reads MRHNA; CDR2 reads SNTAGT. The CDR3 loop reads CASSDSRRGDGGYTF. CDR3 nucleotide sequence: TGTGCCAGCAGTGACTCGCGCAGGGGGGATGGTGGCTACACCTTC.

The chain is built from TRBV7-2 and TRBJ1-2; 12 bases fit TRBD1. Germline V CDR1 and CDR2: SGHTA, FQGNSA. This CDR3 is 17 amino acids long. V dropped 2 bases and J dropped 5; count of bases not matched to a gene: 9. The CDR3 DNA follows: TGTGCCAGCAGCTTATCGAGGGGACAGGGGGCTGAGTATGGCTACACCTTC. Translated, it gives CASSLSRGQGAEYGYTF.

This sequence joins TRBV5-5 and TRBJ1-4; 7 nucleotides line up with TRBD1. Germline CDR1 is SGHKS and CDR2 is YYEKEE (reference sequence). The CDR3 totals 14 residues. The ends lost 4 bases at V and 10 bases at J; junction bases unmatched: 10. The CDR3 sequence is CASSGDRVDGKLFF. In DNA, the CDR3 is TGTGCCAGCAGCGGAGACAGGGTAGATGGAAAACTGTTTTTT.

The chain uses TRBV6-5 and TRBJ1-3, with TRBD1 identical over 7 bases. Germline-derived CDR1 and CDR2 are MNHEY and SVGAGI. CDR3 length equals 15 residues. The junction had 14 bases not matched to a gene; V was cut back by 8 bases and J by 7 bases. CDR3: CASAALDRLYNTIYF. CDR3 nucleotide sequence: TGTGCCAGCGCCGCCCTGGACAGGCTTTATAACACCATATATTTT.

This chain connects TRBV18 to TRBJ1-5, with D maybe TRBD1 (6 bases). Germline CDR1 and CDR2: KGHSH and LQKENI. The CDR3 consists of 13 residues. V lost 8 bases and J 2 bases, leaving 10 bases between the germline ends. The CDR3 coding sequence is TGTGCCAGCGCAGCAGGGGGCAATCAGCCCCAGCATTTT. Residues: CASAAGGNQPQHF.

The chain combines TRBV11-2 with TRBJ2-3, with D perhaps matching TRBD1 (5 bases). Between the trimmed V and J ends, which lost 3 bases and 0 bases, there was a span of 19 bases. This CDR3 spans 18 amino acids. Germline CDR1 reads SGHAT; CDR2 reads FQNNGV. The CDR3 loop reads CASSFWIGEYSSTDTQYF. CDR3 DNA sequence: TGTGCCAGCAGCTTCTGGATAGGGGAATACTCTAGCACAGATACGCAGTATTTT.

This clone showed up just a few times. This chain joins TRBV2 and TRBJ1-1, with a weak D call TRBD1 (5 bases). With 0 bases removed from V and 6 bases from J, the gap between germline ends came to 5 bases. The CDR3 is 12 residues long. Per germline, CDR1 SNHLY and CDR2 FYNNEI. CDR3 residues: CASSEAGAEAFF. Written as DNA, the CDR3 is TGTGCCAGCAGTGAAGCAGGGGCTGAAGCTTTCTTT.

The chain uses TRBV28 and TRBJ2-7, with D maybe TRBD1 (6 bases). The CDR3 runs to 14 residues. Trimming left V 8 bases short and J 2 bases short, with 16 bases between. Germline V gives CDR1 MDHEN, CDR2 SYDVKM. The CDR3 DNA sequence: TGTGCCAGCGGGGAACAGGGCCCGACCTACGAGCAGTACTTC. Translating gives CASGEQGPTYEQYF.

This chain connects TRBV30 to TRBJ2-2, with D possibly TRBD2 on 6 matching bases. Looked up from germline, CDR1 is GTSNPN and CDR2 is SVGIG (reference sequence). The CDR3 totals 14 residues. Deletions cut 4 bases from V and 3 bases from J, with 12 bases between. CDR3 DNA sequence: TGTGCCTGGACGACTGGGGACTACACCGGGGAGCTGTTTTTT. This encodes CAWTTGDYTGELFF.

The chain recombines TRBV2 with TRBJ2-7; TRBD1 matches at 7 bases. The V and J ends lost 4 bases and 4 bases, in that order; junction bases with no gene match: 16. Per germline, CDR1 SNHLY and CDR2 FYNNEI. CDR3 length equals 17 residues. The CDR3: CASSVPASGQISYEQYF. The CDR3 DNA reads TGTGCCAGCAGTGTACCTGCCTCGGGACAGATAAGTTACGAGCAGTACTTC.

The chain joins TRBV27 to TRBJ2-4; possibly TRBD2 for D (5 bases). Trimming took off 6 bases at V and 3 bases at J, with 39 bases between the two ends. Germline V CDR1 and CDR2: MNHEY, SMNVEV (reference sequence). The CDR3 loop spans 23 amino acids. The CDR3 loop reads CASRYPRGPPRLWVSKHKNIQYF. In DNA, the CDR3 is TGTGCCAGCAGGTATCCCCGGGGTCCTCCCCGATTATGGGTATCTAAACACAAAAACATTCAGTACTTC.

This rearrangement joins TRBV29-1 to TRBJ1-2; D may be TRBD1 (5 bases). Germline CDR1 reads SQVTM; CDR2 reads ANQGSEA. With 0 bases removed from V and 6 bases from J, the gap between germline ends came to 11 bases. The CDR3 spans 13 residues. CDR3 sequence: CSVEEGKGHGYTF. The CDR3 DNA reads TGCAGCGTTGAAGAGGGGAAGGGGCATGGCTACACCTTC.